The 30 T cell receptor beta chains reported below all come from one sample, sequenced in a study of OX40 agonist ivuxolimab in advanced cancers. Generated by immunoSEQ multiplex PCR, the TCRdb table keeps only in-frame clones and is missing some. The sample holds roughly 79,000 clones, approximately 90% seen once. This sample comprised CD4+ or CD8+ T cells sorted from blood, obtained in a trial of the OX40 agonist ivuxolimab. These receptor sequences come from an adult with an advanced solid tumor such as melanoma, head and neck, liver or kidney cancer.

The chain combines TRBV2 with TRBJ2-7; possible D gene TRBD1, 6 bases. The CDR3 loop spans 14 amino acids. Germline CDR1 reads SNHLY; CDR2 reads FYNNEI. The germline V and J ends were trimmed by 3 bases and 0 bases, with 9 bases remaining between them. The CDR3 protein is CASSDGRGSYEQYF. CDR3 sequence (DNA): TGTGCCAGCAGTGATGGCAGGGGCTCCTACGAGCAGTACTTC.

The gene calls are TRBV30 and TRBJ2-3; D call uncertain. Germline assignment: CDR1 GTSNPN and CDR2 SVGIG (reference sequence). The CDR3 extends over 15 amino acids. V was shortened by 0 bases and J by 0 bases, with 10 bases between the two germline ends. The CDR3 coding sequence is TGTGCCTGGAGTGTACTGGCATTTAGCACAGATACGCAGTATTTT. It translates to CAWSVLAFSTDTQYF.

The chain carries TRBV9 and TRBJ1-2; D gene uncertain. V lost 0 bases and J lost 3, with 9 bases in between. The CDR3 totals 14 residues. Germline lookup yields CDR1 SGDLS and CDR2 YYNGEE. DNA of the CDR3: TGTGCCAGCAGCGTAGGAGGCCGTGACTATGGCTACACCTTC. This codes for CASSVGGRDYGYTF.

The rearrangement links TRBV27 to TRBJ2-5; TRBD1 aligns across 7 bases. The length of the CDR3 is 15 residues. The germline V gene has CDR1 MNHEY and CDR2 SMNVEV (reference sequence). The ends lost 1 base at V and 4 bases at J; junction bases unmatched: 6. The CDR3 is CASSLLGQRTETQYF. CDR3 nucleotides: TGTGCCAGCAGTTTATTGGGACAGAGAACAGAGACCCAGTACTTC.

The chain couples TRBV28 to TRBJ2-3; 8 nucleotides match TRBD2. CDR1 is MDHEN, CDR2 SYDVKM, per germline. J was trimmed by 5 bases and V by 7 bases; bases with no gene match: 8. This CDR3 has 14 amino acids. The CDR3 DNA sequence: TGTGCCAGCACCCAAGCGGGAGACGGAGATACGCAGTATTTT. Translating it yields CASTQAGDGDTQYF.

This clone was observed a handful of times. The genes are TRBV5-8 and TRBJ2-3; D gene ambiguous. The CDR3 runs to 14 residues. V gave up 3 bases and J gave up 1 base, with 9 bases separating them. The germline gives CDR1 SGHTS, CDR2 YDEGEE. CDR3 sequence: CASSSRTGTDTQYF. The CDR3 DNA reads TGTGCCAGCAGCTCTCGCACGGGCACAGATACGCAGTATTTT.

The rearrangement links TRBV4-3 to TRBJ2-6; no firm D call. With 4 bases removed from V and 0 bases from J, the gap between germline ends came to 4 bases. The germline V gene has CDR1 LGHNA and CDR2 YSLEER. The CDR3 spans 14 residues. In nucleotides, the CDR3 is TGCGCCAGCAGCCCGACCTCTGGGGCCAACGTCCTGACTTTC. Translation gives CASSPTSGANVLTF.

V is TRBV5-4 and J is TRBJ2-1; D is unclear. This CDR3 comprises 13 residues. The V gene's germline CDR1 is SGHNT and CDR2 YYREEE (reference sequence). Trimming removed 2 bases at V and 8 bases at J, with 11 bases between. Here the CDR3 reads CASSFPFGDEQFF. CDR3 nucleotides: TGTGCCAGCAGCTTTCCTTTTGGTGATGAGCAGTTCTTC.

This clone came up a few times. This chain joins TRBV4-3 and TRBJ2-1, with D hard to call. The CDR3 has 15 amino acids. V dropped 4 bases and J dropped 4 bases, with 14 bases sitting between them. Germline-derived CDR1 and CDR2 are LGHNA and YSLEER. The CDR3 loop is CASSPLGSRYNEQFF. DNA for the CDR3: TGCGCCAGCAGCCCACTCGGCTCAAGATACAATGAGCAGTTCTTC.

V is TRBV10-3 and J is TRBJ2-1; D is undetermined. Trimming removed 0 bases from V and 9 bases from J, with 12 bases in between. This CDR3 has 14 residues. CDR1 and CDR2 from the germline V gene are ENHRY and SYGVKD. The CDR3 is CAISESRGRAEQFF. The DNA for the CDR3 is TGTGCCATCAGTGAGTCGCGTGGACGGGCTGAGCAGTTCTTC.

This chain links TRBV6-5 with TRBJ1-2; D possibly corresponds to TRBD1 (6 bases). In germline, CDR1 is MNHEY, CDR2 SVGAGI. With 0 bases removed from V and 3 bases from J, the gap between germline ends came to 11 bases. The length of the CDR3 is 15 residues. The CDR3, as DNA: TGTGCCAGCAGTTACTCGGGCAGGGGAGACTATGGCTACACCTTC. Protein: CASSYSGRGDYGYTF.

V gene TRBV10-3 combines with J gene TRBJ2-7, with 9 bases matching TRBD2. Germline V gene data show CDR1 as ENHRY and CDR2 as SYGVKD. With 0 bases clipped from V and 2 bases from J, the junction kept 8 bases outside the gene matches. The CDR3 length is 17 residues. The CDR3: CAISESGGRALTYEQYF. The DNA for the CDR3 is TGTGCCATCAGTGAGTCCGGCGGGAGGGCCTTGACCTACGAGCAGTACTTC.

This chain connects TRBV29-1 to TRBJ2-6; TRBD2 matches 8 bases. The junction had 7 bases not matched to a gene; V was cut back by 6 bases and J by 0 bases. The CDR3 totals 16 residues. Germline-derived CDR1 and CDR2 are SQVTM and ANQGSEA. CDR3 sequence (DNA): TGCAGCGTGGGTAGCGGGATTGGCTCTGGGGCCAACGTCCTGACTTTC. Its translation: CSVGSGIGSGANVLTF.

This rearrangement joins TRBV9 to TRBJ2-7; 14 bases align to TRBD2. The germline CDR1 and CDR2 sequences are SGDLS and YYNGEE. Trimming removed 4 bases from V and 3 bases from J; junction bases left unmatched: 3. This CDR3 spans 15 amino acids. This chain's CDR3 is CASSLGLAGDYEQYF. CDR3 sequence (DNA): TGTGCCAGCAGCTTGGGACTAGCGGGGGACTACGAGCAGTACTTC.

This chain links TRBV29-1 with TRBJ2-2, with a tentative D call TRBD2 (6 bases). This CDR3 contains 14 residues. V was pared by 4 bases and J by 1 base, with 10 bases between. In germline, CDR1 is SQVTM, CDR2 ANQGSEA. This CDR3 reads CSVGLGGNTGELFF. The CDR3 region has the DNA TGCAGCGTTGGGTTGGGGGGGAACACCGGGGAGCTGTTTTTT.

Only one count was recorded for this clone. The chain employs TRBV7-9 and TRBJ2-1, with 13 positions matching TRBD2. The germline gives CDR1 SEHNR, CDR2 FQNEAQ (reference sequence). The CDR3 runs 15 residues. Trimming removed 5 bases from V and 5 bases from J; junction bases left unmatched: 3. CDR3 nucleotides: TGTGCCAGCAGCAGGGGACTAGCGGGAAACAATGAGCAGTTCTTC. This codes for CASSRGLAGNNEQFF.

A single count supports this clone. DNA for the CDR3: TGTGCCAGCAGCTTAGGACAGGACGGGGGCTACACCTTC. It encodes CASSLGQDGGYTF. This sequence joins TRBV7-6 and TRBJ1-2, with D perhaps matching TRBD1 (6 bases). Per germline, CDR1 SGHVS and CDR2 FNYEAQ. CDR3 length: 13 residues. Trimming took off 1 base at V and 8 bases at J, with 11 bases between the two ends. Filled out from reference TRBV7-6 and TRBJ1-2, the complete variable domain reads GAGVSQSPRYKVTKRGQDVALRCDPISGHVSLYWYRQALGQGPEFLTYFNYEAQQDKSGLPNDRFSAERPEGSISTLTIQRTEQRDSAMYRCASSLGQDGGYTFGSGTRLTVV.

The chain combines TRBV7-2 with TRBJ2-2; TRBD1 agrees at 7 bases. After removal of 5 bases from V and 9 bases from J, the junction contained 3 bases not matched to a gene. The CDR3 is 12 amino acids. From germline, CDR1 is SGHTA and CDR2 FQGNSA. The CDR3 region is CASSQGQRELFF. The CDR3 nucleotides are TGTGCCAGCAGCCAGGGACAGAGGGAGCTGTTTTTT.

This chain uses TRBV10-3 with TRBJ2-1; 8 nucleotides match TRBD1. The CDR3 contains 16 residues. CDR1 ENHRY and CDR2 SYGVKD come from the germline V gene. The V segment lost 2 bases and the J segment 7 bases; nucleotides outside the gene matches: 10. CDR3 sequence (DNA): TGTGCCATCAGTGAGCCGGCGTCAGACAGGGGAAATGAGCAGTTCTTC. It encodes CAISEPASDRGNEQFF.

This sequence joins TRBV7-2 and TRBJ2-3; perhaps TRBD2 as D (6 bases). V lost 5 bases, J lost 5 bases, and 14 bases lay in between. The CDR3 runs 14 residues. The germline CDR1 and CDR2 sequences are SGHTA and FQGNSA. Written as DNA, the CDR3 is TGTGCCAGCAGCCGAAACGGGGAGGTAGATACGCAGTATTTT. Amino acids: CASSRNGEVDTQYF.

J is TRBJ2-6 and V is TRBV6-1; D remains unclear. Germline lookup yields CDR1 MNHNS and CDR2 SASEGT. The germline V and J ends were trimmed by 6 bases and 0 bases, with 6 bases remaining between them. This CDR3 has 14 residues. As DNA, the CDR3 is TGTGCCAGCAGGAAAGACTCTGGGGCCAACGTCCTGACTTTC. It translates to CASRKDSGANVLTF.

The chain is built from TRBV28 and TRBJ2-7; TRBD2 might be the D (6 bases). CDR1 and CDR2 from the germline V gene are MDHEN and SYDVKM. The CDR3 spans 14 residues. The V end lost 5 bases, the J end lost 6 bases, and 17 bases lay between the germline ends. Here the CDR3 reads CASSPRGSAGEQYF. CDR3 sequence (DNA): TGTGCCAGCAGTCCCCGAGGGTCAGCGGGCGAGCAGTACTTC.

The chain recombines TRBV30 with TRBJ2-2; D gene ambiguous. Trimming took 0 bases from V and 7 from J, leaving 21 bases between them. CDR3 length: 17 amino acids. Germline CDR1 is GTSNPN and CDR2 is SVGIG (reference sequence). CDR3 DNA sequence: TGTGCCTGGAGTGTATGGGTAGTTAGTAACTCCAACGGGGAGCTGTTTTTT. As protein: CAWSVWVVSNSNGELFF.

The chain employs TRBV6-4 and TRBJ2-3; a weak D match, TRBD2 (5 bases). Germline CDR1 MRHNA, CDR2 SNTAGT. The V and J ends lost 4 bases and 6 bases respectively, with 11 bases between them. The CDR3 contains 13 residues. CDR3 sequence (DNA): TGTGCCAGCAGTGTCGATTCTAGCGATACGCAGTATTTT. This gives the protein CASSVDSSDTQYF.

This clone was observed once. The chain employs TRBV2 and TRBJ2-3; a possible D gene is TRBD1 (5 bases). From germline, CDR1 is SNHLY and CDR2 FYNNEI. The CDR3 is 14 residues long. V was pared by 7 bases and J by 2 bases, with 13 bases between. For the CDR3, the DNA is TGTGCCAGCAAAAAGGGGTTCTCCACAGATACGCAGTATTTT. Encoded protein: CASKKGFSTDTQYF. The full variable domain, with the rest looked up from reference TRBV2 and TRBJ2-3, is EPEVTQTPSHQVTQMGQEVILRCVPISNHLYFYWYRQILGQKVEFLVSFYNNEISEKSEIFDDQFSVERPDGSNFTLKIRSTKLEDSAMYFCASKKGFSTDTQYFGPGTRLTVL.

The rearrangement uses TRBV10-3 and TRBJ2-2; tentative D call: TRBD1 (6 bases). The V gene lost 2 bases and the J gene lost 3 bases, with 10 bases spanning the gap. CDR1 is ENHRY and CDR2 is SYGVKD in the germline V gene. There are 15 residues in the CDR3. Here the CDR3 reads CAISERDIYTGELFF. The CDR3 nucleotides are TGTGCCATCAGTGAGCGGGACATCTACACCGGGGAGCTGTTTTTT.

The gene calls are TRBV19 and TRBJ2-3, with a tentative D call TRBD2 (5 bases). The germline gives CDR1 LNHDA, CDR2 SQIVND (reference sequence). This CDR3 has 13 amino acids. The ends were cut back, 3 bases at V and 6 bases at J, with 10 bases in the middle. The CDR3 protein is CASSIRTSDTQYF. The CDR3 nucleotides read TGTGCCAGTAGTATCAGGACTTCCGATACGCAGTATTTT.

The gene calls are TRBV29-1 and TRBJ2-7; the match to TRBD2 covers 10 bases. This CDR3 contains 15 residues. The germline V gene encodes CDR1 SQVTM and CDR2 ANQGSEA. The ends lost 5 bases at V and 2 bases at J; junction bases unmatched: 9. In nucleotides, the CDR3 is TGCAGCGTTCGATGGCGGAGCGGGAGGGCCTACGAGCAGTACTTC. It encodes CSVRWRSGRAYEQYF.

The chain uses TRBV30 and TRBJ1-2; TRBD1 matches 10 bases. The V segment lost 8 bases and the J segment 8 bases; nucleotides outside the gene matches: 11. The germline CDR1 and CDR2 sequences are GTSNPN and SVGIG (reference sequence). This CDR3 is 13 amino acids long. As DNA, the CDR3 is TGTGCCCGGGAGAGACAGGGGGCTCGGGGCTACACCTTC. Translating gives CARERQGARGYTF.

The rearrangement uses TRBV2 and TRBJ1-5; D is uncertain. The V gene lost 3 bases and the J gene lost 2 bases, with 11 bases spanning the gap. The CDR3 extends over 15 amino acids. The V gene's germline CDR1 is SNHLY and CDR2 FYNNEI. CDR3 amino acids: CASSDWVSGNQPQHF. The CDR3 nucleotides are TGTGCCAGCAGTGATTGGGTGTCTGGCAATCAGCCCCAGCATTTT.